The 9 T cell receptor beta chains presented below share a single source sample, sequenced in a study of regulatory T cells in long-lasting Graves disease. Noted time point: persistent/refractory GD, antithyroid drugs over 5 years with positive TRAb. PBMC RNA was the source of the TCR library. Combining iRepertoire HTBI primers with Arm-PCR of CDR3 regions, the authors built TCR beta libraries. Each CDR3 protein gets one entry after TCRdb re-called the multiplex PCR reads with MiXCR. Of 300,000 to 350,000 distinct CDR3 sequences in the sample, around 20% were seen once. Sample: peripheral blood mononuclear cells (PBMCs), taken when the disease was refractory, from a patient treated with antithyroid drugs. The receptor set was obtained from a female donor with Graves disease.

This clonotype has just a few counts. A read error may produce the germline difference seen at one junction end. V usage is TRBV6-1 and J usage is TRBJ1-5; tentatively, D is TRBD1 (6 bases). The CDR3 is 16 residues long. From germline, CDR1 is MNHNS and CDR2 SASEGT. This CDR3 is CASEKRQAGGNRPQHF. The CDR3, as DNA: TGTGCCAGCGAAAAACGGCAGGCCGGGGGCAATCGGCCCCAGCATTTT.

This clonotype was recorded many times. DNA of the CDR3: TGTGCCAGCAGTTGGACTCCGGGACAGGGAAGCTATGGCTACACCTTC. Its translation: CASSWTPGQGSYGYTF. The chain has TRBV12-3 or TRBV12-4 and TRBJ1-2, with 9 bases aligning to TRBD1. Trimming cost V 4 bases and J 4 bases; bases outside gene matches: 10. The CDR3 has 16 amino acids.

DNA of the CDR3: TGTGCCAGCAGCTGGTGGACAGGGTTCAATGAGCAGTTCTTC. Amino acid sequence: CASSWWTGFNEQFF. The chain couples TRBV7-9 to TRBJ2-1; 8 nucleotides match TRBD1. This CDR3 has 14 amino acids. The germline V gene has CDR1 SEHNR and CDR2 FQNEAQ (reference sequence). J gave up 6 bases and V 4 bases, and 5 bases lay outside the gene matches.

This clonotype has a handful of counts. The chain has TRBV7-9 and TRBJ1-4; no reliable D call. The V gene's germline CDR1 is SEHNR and CDR2 FQNEAQ (reference sequence). V was trimmed by 7 bases and J by 3 bases, leaving 9 bases between them. This CDR3 has 13 residues. The CDR3 loop is CASTGRPNEKLFF. The CDR3 nucleotides are TGTGCCAGCACCGGACGGCCTAATGAAAAACTGTTTTTT.

The chain couples TRBV27 to TRBJ2-7; D unresolved. Germline-derived CDR1 and CDR2 are MNHEY and SMNVEV (reference sequence). This CDR3 comprises 14 residues. V lost 5 bases and J lost 3, with 14 bases in between. In DNA, the CDR3 is TGTGCCAGCAGTCCAGATATGGGCGGCTACGAGCAGTACTTC. Encoded protein: CASSPDMGGYEQYF.

This clonotype was counted many times. The chain couples TRBV7-2 to TRBJ1-1; no clear D gene. V shed 1 base and J shed 1 base, with 10 bases lying between them. The germline CDR1 and CDR2 sequences are SGHTA and FQGNSA. This CDR3 is built from 15 residues. The CDR3 bases are TGTGCCAGCAGCTTAGAATCAGTCACGAACACTGAAGCTTTCTTT. This encodes CASSLESVTNTEAFF.

This clonotype was counted a few times. J is TRBJ1-5 and V is TRBV7-2; D not certain. Germline values: CDR1 SGHTA, CDR2 FQGNSA. Trimming took 3 bases from V and 5 from J, leaving 8 bases between them. The CDR3 is 13 amino acids. This chain's CDR3 is CASSLDPYQPQHF. The CDR3 DNA sequence: TGTGCCAGCAGCTTGGATCCGTATCAGCCCCAGCATTTT.

The chain combines TRBV6-2 or TRBV6-3 with TRBJ1-2; 8 positions agree with TRBD1. The CDR3 loop spans 12 amino acids. V shed 5 bases and J 8 bases; nucleotides not matched to a gene: 4. CDR1 and CDR2 (germline): MNHEY, SVGEGT. DNA for the CDR3: TGTGCCAGCAGTGGGACAGGCAAAGGCTACACCTTC. It translates to CASSGTGKGYTF.

This clonotype appeared many times. The chain employs TRBV28 and TRBJ2-7; D is perhaps TRBD1 (5 bases). CDR1 and CDR2 (germline): MDHEN, SYDVKM. CDR3 length: 13 residues. The V end was cut by 6 bases, the J end by 0 bases, with 9 bases between. The CDR3 here is CASSIQVSYEQYF. The DNA of the CDR3 is TGTGCCAGCAGCATACAGGTCTCCTACGAGCAGTACTTC.